The next 29 T cell receptor beta chains were all read from a single sample in a study of shared clonotypes between healthy human individuals. Repertoires were generated with immunoSEQ multiplex PCR, while TCRdb's copy carries only in-frame clones and drops some. The table includes 2 million to 3 million clones, roughly 93% detected once. The sequenced sample was naive CD4+ T cells from PBMCs. Described subset: CD45RA+ positively selected. The receptors shown here come from a man aged 18 to 35 in good health. Some clones in this sample may be carry-over from other donors' samples.

For this clone: This sample also contains other DNA sequences that code for the same CDR3. This chain joins TRBV5-6 and TRBJ1-2; no reliable D call. Trimming took off 1 base at V and 2 bases at J, with 6 bases between the two ends. The CDR3 is 13 amino acids. The germline V gene encodes CDR1 SGHDT and CDR2 YYEEEE. This chain's CDR3 is CASSLQRNYGYTF. The DNA of the CDR3 is TGTGCCAGCAGCTTGCAGAGAAACTATGGCTACACCTTC.

The V and J genes are TRBV7-9 and TRBJ1-3, with D possibly TRBD1 on 6 matching bases. Germline lookup yields CDR1 SEHNR and CDR2 FQNEAQ (reference sequence). Trimming left V 5 bases short and J 2 bases short, with 7 bases between. This CDR3 is 13 amino acids long. The CDR3 is CASSPGAGNTIYF. CDR3 nucleotides: TGTGCCAGCAGCCCAGGGGCTGGAAACACCATATATTTT.

The chain recombines TRBV10-3 with TRBJ2-1, with 11 bases identical to TRBD2. Losses at the gene ends were 0 bases for V and 10 bases for J; bases not matched to a gene: 8. CDR3 length: 16 amino acids. Germline loops: CDR1 ENHRY, CDR2 SYGVKD. This CDR3 reads CAISESGSGRAGEQFF. The CDR3 DNA reads TGTGCCATCAGTGAGTCGGGTAGCGGGAGGGCCGGAGAGCAGTTCTTC.

This rearrangement joins TRBV5-6 to TRBJ2-7, with no clear D. Germline CDR1 SGHDT, CDR2 YYEEEE. This CDR3 has 13 amino acids. Trimming pared 5 bases from V and 3 bases from J, leaving 12 bases between. In nucleotides, the CDR3 is TGTGCCAGCAGTTTAAGCCCACTCTACGAGCAGTACTTC. It specifies CASSLSPLYEQYF. Full variable domain (rest looked up from reference TRBV5-6 and TRBJ2-7): DAGVTQSPTHLIKTRGQQVTLRCSPKSGHDTVSWYQQALGQGPQFIFQYYEEEERQRGNFPDRFSGHQFPNYSSELNVNALLLGDSALYLCASSLSPLYEQYFGPGTRLTVT.

The J gene is TRBJ1-1, the V gene TRBV7-6; no reliable D call. Germline values: CDR1 SGHVS, CDR2 FNYEAQ. V shed 4 bases and J shed 1 base, with 10 bases lying between them. This CDR3 comprises 14 residues. CDR3 DNA: TGTGCCAGCAGCTCATTAGGCGAGAACACTGAAGCTTTCTTT. Its protein is CASSSLGENTEAFF.

For this clone: At one of its ends the junction is not consistent with the germline gene, which may arise from a read error. The chain combines TRBV2 with TRBJ2-3; 9 bases line up with TRBD2. Per germline, CDR1 SNHLY and CDR2 FYNNEI. This CDR3 comprises 12 residues. The CDR3: CASSGVSGSMNF. The CDR3 coding sequence is TGTGCCAGCAGTGGGGTTAGCGGGAGTATGAATTTT.

As for this clone: Other DNA sequences in this specimen translate into the identical CDR3. The chain employs TRBV2 and TRBJ2-3; D gene uncertain. CDR3 length: 13 amino acids. Germline V gives CDR1 SNHLY, CDR2 FYNNEI. Trimming removed 3 bases at V and 0 bases at J, with 4 bases between. CDR3 protein: CASSEDSTDTQYF. The DNA for the CDR3 is TGTGCCAGCAGTGAGGACAGCACAGATACGCAGTATTTT.

The chain has TRBV6-5 and TRBJ1-5; 9 nucleotides match TRBD1. Per germline, CDR1 MNHEY and CDR2 SVGAGI. This CDR3 has 15 residues. V trimming: 5 bases; J trimming: 4 bases; junction bases outside the gene matches: 6. The CDR3 region has the DNA TGTGCCAGCAGTACTCTAGGACAGGGGAATCAGCCCCAGCATTTT. This encodes CASSTLGQGNQPQHF.

The table lists this clone with a count of one. The identical CDR3 is also encoded by other nucleotide sequences in the sample. The CDR3 nucleotides read TGTGCCAGTAGTATAGACGGGCAGAACACTGAAGCTTTCTTT. As protein: CASSIDGQNTEAFF. The genes are TRBV19 and TRBJ1-1, with D uncertain. The CDR3 covers 14 residues. The V gene's germline CDR1 is LNHDA and CDR2 SQIVND (reference sequence). V was shortened by 0 bases and J by 1 base, with 6 bases between the two germline ends.

Concerning this clone: Other nucleotide sequences from this sample produce the same CDR3. In DNA, the CDR3 is TGTGCCAGCAGCTTAGTGGCCGGCTATGGCTACACCTTC. It is translated as CASSLVAGYGYTF. V usage is TRBV7-9 and J usage is TRBJ1-2, with D unresolved. This CDR3 contains 13 residues. V lost 1 base and J lost 4, with 7 bases in between. In germline, CDR1 is SEHNR, CDR2 FQNEAQ (reference sequence).

The chain is built from TRBV7-3 and TRBJ1-4; the match to TRBD1 covers 10 bases. This CDR3 is built from 16 residues. The V gene's germline CDR1 is SGHTA and CDR2 FQGTGA. V shed 6 bases, J shed 5 bases, and the junction held 9 bases outside the gene matches. CDR3 sequence (DNA): TGTGCCAGCAGAGGGATGCGGGACAGGGGCAATGAAAAACTGTTTTTT. Its protein product is CASRGMRDRGNEKLFF. Supplemented by reference TRBV7-3 and TRBJ1-4, the full variable domain reads GAGVSQTPSNKVTEKGKYVELRCDPISGHTALYWYRQSLGQGPEFLIYFQGTGAADDSGLPNDRFFAVRPEGSVSTLKIQRTERGDSAVYLCASRGMRDRGNEKLFFGSGTQLSVL.

The chain joins TRBV7-9 to TRBJ2-1; 10 bases line up with TRBD2. CDR3 size: 13 residues. Trimming cost V 11 bases and J 9 bases; bases outside gene matches: 10. From germline, CDR1 is SEHNR and CDR2 FQNEAQ (reference sequence). Here the CDR3 DNA reads TGTGCCCCCGGGATAGCGGGAGGTACTGAGCAGTTCTTC. Protein sequence: CAPGIAGGTEQFF. Full variable domain (remainder filled in from reference TRBV7-9 and TRBJ2-1): DTGVSQNPRHKITKRGQNVTFRCDPISEHNRLYWYRQTLGQGPEFLTYFQNEAQLEKSRLLSDRFSAERPKGSFSTLEIQRTEQGDSAMYLCAPGIAGGTEQFFGPGTRLTVL.

The V gene is TRBV15, the J gene TRBJ2-7, with 7 bases that match TRBD2. The length of the CDR3 is 16 residues. Trimming removed 0 bases from V and 0 bases from J; junction bases left unmatched: 5. CDR1 and CDR2 (germline): LNHNV, YYDKDF (reference sequence). The CDR3 is CATSRDSGPSSYEQYF. The CDR3 DNA sequence: TGTGCCACCAGCAGAGATAGCGGGCCGAGCTCCTACGAGCAGTACTTC.

This clone showed up just a few times. Different DNA sequences within this sample yield the same CDR3. The V and J genes are TRBV14 and TRBJ1-1; D uncertain. Germline CDR1 SGHDN, CDR2 FVKESK. The CDR3 extends over 13 amino acids. V was clipped by 0 bases and J by 1 base, with 3 bases between them. Written as DNA, the CDR3 is TGTGCCAGCAGCCAAGACAGGAACACTGAAGCTTTCTTT. Protein product: CASSQDRNTEAFF.

The chain recombines TRBV5-4 with TRBJ2-1; unclear D gene. CDR1 is SGHNT, CDR2 YYREEE, per germline (reference sequence). The CDR3 is 11 residues long. V was trimmed by 2 bases and J by 7 bases, leaving 4 bases between them. The CDR3 DNA is TGTGCCAGCAGCTTCGGTAATGAGCAGTTCTTC. Protein product: CASSFGNEQFF.

This chain connects TRBV10-1 to TRBJ2-5; maybe TRBD2 (6 bases). This CDR3 is 15 amino acids long. CDR1 and CDR2 (germline): WNHNN, SYGVQD (reference sequence). V lost 2 bases, J lost 2 bases, and 12 bases lay in between. In DNA, the CDR3 is TGCGCCAGCAGTGAGGGGGCGGAGGGACAAGAGACCCAGTACTTC. Translation gives CASSEGAEGQETQYF.

Concerning this clone itself: Other DNA sequences from this sample encode an identical CDR3 as well. The CDR3 loop reads CASSLYTEAFF. The CDR3 DNA sequence: TGTGCCAGCAGTTTGTACACTGAAGCTTTCTTT. The chain employs TRBV28 and TRBJ1-1; D gene uncertain. There are 11 residues in the CDR3. The germline CDR1 and CDR2 sequences are MDHEN and SYDVKM. The V gene lost 3 bases and the J gene lost 3 bases, with 2 bases spanning the gap.

Points on this clone: The same CDR3 can be traced to other DNA sequences in this sample. The rearrangement joins TRBV28 to TRBJ2-3; a possible D gene is TRBD1 (5 bases). This CDR3 comprises 12 residues. Trimming took off 4 bases at V and 4 bases at J, with 6 bases between the two ends. Germline V gives CDR1 MDHEN, CDR2 SYDVKM. The CDR3 loop is CASSSTADTQYF. In DNA, the CDR3 is TGTGCCAGCAGTTCGACAGCAGATACGCAGTATTTT.

The V call is TRBV11-2, the J call TRBJ2-7; TRBD1 is a possible D gene (5 bases). This CDR3 comprises 13 residues. Germline values: CDR1 SGHAT, CDR2 FQNNGV. Trimming removed 1 base from V and 9 bases from J, with 13 bases in between. The CDR3 region is CASSLGQGFSQYF. In DNA form, the CDR3 reads TGTGCCAGCAGCTTAGGCCAGGGATTCTCGCAGTACTTC.

The chain is built from TRBV28 and TRBJ2-5; possibly TRBD1 or TRBD2 for D (5 bases each). Germline CDR1 reads MDHEN; CDR2 reads SYDVKM. V was trimmed by 6 bases and J by 4 bases, leaving 24 bases between them. The CDR3 sequence is 17 residues long. DNA of the CDR3: TGTGCCAGCAGCATTGATACCGGGACCGCCGGCCGAGAGACCCAGTACTTC. It translates to CASSIDTGTAGRETQYF.

On this clone: Other DNA sequences in this specimen translate into the identical CDR3. V and J are TRBV2 and TRBJ1-1; tentative D call: TRBD1 (5 bases). Deletions cut 1 base from V and 5 bases from J, with 8 bases between. From germline, CDR1 is SNHLY and CDR2 FYNNEI. The CDR3 spans 13 residues. DNA for the CDR3: TGTGCCAGCAGTGAAGGGGGCCGAACTGAAGCTTTCTTT. As protein: CASSEGGRTEAFF. The whole variable domain, remainder taken from reference TRBV2 and TRBJ1-1, is EPEVTQTPSHQVTQMGQEVILRCVPISNHLYFYWYRQILGQKVEFLVSFYNNEISEKSEIFDDQFSVERPDGSNFTLKIRSTKLEDSAMYFCASSEGGRTEAFFGQGTRLTVV.

A note on this clone: This CDR3 is also generated by other DNA sequences in the sample. The rearrangement joins TRBV2 to TRBJ2-1; a weak D match, TRBD2 (5 bases). Looked up from germline, CDR1 is SNHLY and CDR2 is FYNNEI. V dropped 6 bases and J dropped 0 bases, with 9 bases sitting between them. This CDR3 contains 14 residues. This chain's CDR3 is CASRPGSSYNEQFF. The DNA of the CDR3 is TGTGCCAGCAGGCCGGGGAGCTCCTACAATGAGCAGTTCTTC.

The gene calls are TRBV18 and TRBJ2-3; 11 bases match TRBD2. Trimming at V came to 4 bases and at J to 4 bases, leaving 7 bases not matched to a gene. This CDR3 region has 16 residues. Germline CDR1 and CDR2: KGHSH and LQKENI. CDR3 coding DNA: TGTGCCAGCTCACTATCACTAGCGGGAGTAGCAGATACGCAGTATTTT. It encodes CASSLSLAGVADTQYF.

CDR3 region: CASSLFGEGAGDIQYF. The CDR3 DNA sequence: TGTGCCAGCAGCTTGTTTGGGGAGGGCGCCGGGGACATTCAGTACTTC. The chain joins TRBV5-4 to TRBJ2-4; the match to TRBD2 covers 7 bases. From germline, CDR1 is SGHNT and CDR2 YYREEE (reference sequence). Trimming at V came to 1 base and at J to 8 bases, leaving 12 bases not matched to a gene. The CDR3 is 16 amino acids.

This clone was seen once. CDR3 bases: TGTGCCAGCAGTTTACCGGGGGTCGCGTTGGCTTTCTTT. It is translated as CASSLPGVALAFF. The chain joins TRBV28 to TRBJ1-1; D might be TRBD1 (5 bases). The V gene lost 2 bases and the J gene lost 11 bases, with 15 bases spanning the gap. The CDR3 loop spans 13 amino acids. CDR1 and CDR2 (germline): MDHEN, SYDVKM.

This chain links TRBV7-3 with TRBJ2-3; the match to TRBD2 covers 9 bases. CDR3 length: 15 amino acids. The V gene end was trimmed by 5 bases and the J gene end by 1 base; junction bases not matched to a gene: 4. Germline CDR1 is SGHTA and CDR2 is FQGTGA. The CDR3 bases are TGTGCCAGCAGCCACAGGACTAGCGGCACAGATACGCAGTATTTT. It is translated as CASSHRTSGTDTQYF.

This sequence joins TRBV14 and TRBJ2-6; no definite D call. The CDR3 runs to 16 residues. Germline CDR1 reads SGHDN; CDR2 reads FVKESK. Trimming shortened V by 0 bases and J by 4 bases, and 10 bases separated the two germline ends. CDR3 nucleotides: TGTGCCAGCAGCCAAGATCTTAGTGCCGGGGCCAACGTCCTGACTTTC. Its translation is CASSQDLSAGANVLTF.

About this clone: Other DNA sequences in the same sample also yield this CDR3. The CDR3 reads CASSLGRTSYEQYF. CDR3 sequence (DNA): TGTGCCAGCAGCCTGGGACGGACCTCCTACGAGCAGTACTTC. The chain is built from TRBV7-2 and TRBJ2-7, with D perhaps assigned TRBD1 or TRBD2 (5 bases each). Per the germline V gene, CDR1 is SGHTA and CDR2 is FQGNSA. V was shortened by 5 bases and J by 0 bases, with 11 bases between the two germline ends. The CDR3 length is 14 residues. Supplemented by reference TRBV7-2 and TRBJ2-7, the full variable domain reads GAGVSQSPSNKVTEKGKDVELRCDPISGHTALYWYRQSLGQGLEFLIYFQGNSAPDKSGLPSDRFSAERTGGSVSTLTIQRTQQEDSAVYLCASSLGRTSYEQYFGPGTRLTVT.

The gene calls are TRBV7-9 and TRBJ2-5, with D tentatively TRBD2 (5 bases). V lost 5 bases to trimming and J lost 5 bases, with 21 bases between them. Germline-derived CDR1 and CDR2 are SEHNR and FQNEAQ (reference sequence). This CDR3 contains 16 residues. The CDR3 reads CASSRAQTGIRETQYF. The CDR3 bases are TGTGCCAGCAGCCGTGCACAAACGGGAATTAGGGAGACCCAGTACTTC. Using reference TRBV7-9 and TRBJ2-5 for the parts outside the CDR3, the full variable domain is DTGVSQNPRHKITKRGQNVTFRCDPISEHNRLYWYRQTLGQGPEFLTYFQNEAQLEKSRLLSDRFSAERPKGSFSTLEIQRTEQGDSAMYLCASSRAQTGIRETQYFGPGTRLLVL.